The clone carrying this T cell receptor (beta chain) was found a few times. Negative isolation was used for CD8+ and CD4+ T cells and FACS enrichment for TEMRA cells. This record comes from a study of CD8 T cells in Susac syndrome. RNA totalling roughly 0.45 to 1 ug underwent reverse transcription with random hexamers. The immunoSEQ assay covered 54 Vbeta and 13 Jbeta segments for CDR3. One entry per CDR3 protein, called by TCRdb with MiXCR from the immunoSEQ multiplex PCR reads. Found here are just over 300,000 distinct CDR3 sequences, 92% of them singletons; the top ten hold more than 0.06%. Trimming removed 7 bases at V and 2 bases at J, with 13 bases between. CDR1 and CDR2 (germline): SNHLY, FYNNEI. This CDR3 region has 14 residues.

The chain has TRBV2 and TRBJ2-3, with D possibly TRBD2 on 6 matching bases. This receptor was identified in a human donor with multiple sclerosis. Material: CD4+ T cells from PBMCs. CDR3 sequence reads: CASTLWTTTDTQYF. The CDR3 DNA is TGTGCCAGCACACTTTGGACTACCACAGATACGCAGTATTTT. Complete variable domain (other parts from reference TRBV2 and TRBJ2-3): EPEVTQTPSHQVTQMGQEVILRCVPISNHLYFYWYRQILGQKVEFLVSFYNNEISEKSEIFDDQFSVERPDGSNFTLKIRSTKLEDSAMYFCASTLWTTTDTQYFGPGTRLTVL.